This entry concerns a single T cell receptor beta chain. This sample stems from a study of CD8 T cells in Susac syndrome. A quantity of about 0.5 to 1 ug RNA underwent reverse transcription using random hexamers. A single record per CDR3 protein comes from TCRdb applying MiXCR to the immunoSEQ multiplex PCR reads. The table records about 250,000 distinct CDR3 sequences, 85% to 95% of them present only once. Sequencing was carried out using CD4+ T cells from PBMCs. The origin of this receptor is a human donor with multiple sclerosis.

CDR3 bases: TGTGCCAGCAGCCAAGGGGCAGGGGGCTTCTACGAGCAGTACTTC. Translation gives CASSQGAGGFYEQYF. The chain employs TRBV3-1 and TRBJ2-7, with 8 positions matching TRBD1. Germline CDR1 reads LGHDT; CDR2 reads YNNKEL (reference sequence). CDR3 length: 15 residues. The junction had 5 bases not matched to a gene; V was cut back by 1 base and J by 3 bases.